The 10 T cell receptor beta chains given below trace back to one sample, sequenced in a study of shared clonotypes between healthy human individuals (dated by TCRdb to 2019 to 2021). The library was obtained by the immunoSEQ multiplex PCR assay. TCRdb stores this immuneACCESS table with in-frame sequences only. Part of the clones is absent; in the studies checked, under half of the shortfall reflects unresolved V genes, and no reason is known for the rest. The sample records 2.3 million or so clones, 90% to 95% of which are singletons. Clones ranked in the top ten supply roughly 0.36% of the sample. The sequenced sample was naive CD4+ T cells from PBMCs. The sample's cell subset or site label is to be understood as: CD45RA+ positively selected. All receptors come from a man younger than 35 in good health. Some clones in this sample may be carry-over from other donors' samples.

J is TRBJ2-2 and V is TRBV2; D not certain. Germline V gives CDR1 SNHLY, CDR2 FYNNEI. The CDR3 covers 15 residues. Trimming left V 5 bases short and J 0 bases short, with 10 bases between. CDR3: CASSRSGPNTGELFF. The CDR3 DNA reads TGTGCCAGCAGTCGTTCCGGACCGAACACCGGGGAGCTGTTTTTT.

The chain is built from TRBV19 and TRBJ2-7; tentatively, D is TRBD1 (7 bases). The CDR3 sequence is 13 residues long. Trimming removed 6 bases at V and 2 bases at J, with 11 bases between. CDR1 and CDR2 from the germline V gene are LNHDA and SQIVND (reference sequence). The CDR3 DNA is TGTGCCAGTAGCAGGGGGGAGGCCTACGAGCAGTACTTC. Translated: CASSRGEAYEQYF.

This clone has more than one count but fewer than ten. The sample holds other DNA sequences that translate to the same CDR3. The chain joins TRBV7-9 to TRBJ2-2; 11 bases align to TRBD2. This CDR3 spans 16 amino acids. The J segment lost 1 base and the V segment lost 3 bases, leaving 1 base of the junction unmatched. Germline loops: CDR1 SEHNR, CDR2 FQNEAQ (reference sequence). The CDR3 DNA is TGTGCCAGCAGCTTTGGGACTAGCGGGAACACCGGGGAGCTGTTTTTT. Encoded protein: CASSFGTSGNTGELFF.

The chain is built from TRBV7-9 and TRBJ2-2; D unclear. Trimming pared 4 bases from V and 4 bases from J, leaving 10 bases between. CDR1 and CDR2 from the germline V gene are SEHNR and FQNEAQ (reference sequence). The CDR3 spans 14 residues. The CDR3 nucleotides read TGTGCCAGCAGCTCCGACTGGACCACCGGGGAGCTGTTTTTT. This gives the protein CASSSDWTTGELFF.

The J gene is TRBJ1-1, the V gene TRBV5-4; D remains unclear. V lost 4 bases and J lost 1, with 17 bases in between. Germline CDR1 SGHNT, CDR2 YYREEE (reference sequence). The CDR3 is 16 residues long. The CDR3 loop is CASSESIPRPNTEAFF. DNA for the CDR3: TGTGCCAGCAGCGAGTCGATACCCAGACCGAACACTGAAGCTTTCTTT.

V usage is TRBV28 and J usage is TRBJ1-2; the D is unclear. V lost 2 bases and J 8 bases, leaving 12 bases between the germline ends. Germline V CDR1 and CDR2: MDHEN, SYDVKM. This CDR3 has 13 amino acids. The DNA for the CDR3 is TGTGCCAGCAGTTTACTCCAACCCCCGGGCTACACCTTC. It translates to CASSLLQPPGYTF.

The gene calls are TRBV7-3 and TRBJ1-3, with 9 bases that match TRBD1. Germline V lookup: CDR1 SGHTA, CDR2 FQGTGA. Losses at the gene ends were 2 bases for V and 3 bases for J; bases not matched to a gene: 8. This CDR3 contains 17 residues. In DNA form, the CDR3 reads TGTGCCAGCAGCTTAGGCCCACAGGGGGCCTATGGAAACACCATATATTTT. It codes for CASSLGPQGAYGNTIYF.

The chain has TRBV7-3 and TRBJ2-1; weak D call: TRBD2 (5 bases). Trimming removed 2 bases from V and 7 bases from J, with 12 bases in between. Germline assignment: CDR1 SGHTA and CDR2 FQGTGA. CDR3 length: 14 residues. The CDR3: CASSLPSPGNEQFF. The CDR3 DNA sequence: TGTGCCAGCAGCTTACCTAGCCCGGGGAATGAGCAGTTCTTC. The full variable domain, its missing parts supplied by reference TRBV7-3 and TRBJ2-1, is GAGVSQTPSNKVTEKGKYVELRCDPISGHTALYWYRQSLGQGPEFLIYFQGTGAADDSGLPNDRFFAVRPEGSVSTLKIQRTERGDSAVYLCASSLPSPGNEQFFGPGTRLTVL.

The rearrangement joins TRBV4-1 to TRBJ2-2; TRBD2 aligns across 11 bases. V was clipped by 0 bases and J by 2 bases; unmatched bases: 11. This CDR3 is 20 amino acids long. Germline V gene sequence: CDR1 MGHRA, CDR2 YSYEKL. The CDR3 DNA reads TGCGCCAGCAGCCAAGAAACTTTCGGACTAGCGGGCAAAAACACCGGGGAGCTGTTTTTT. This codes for CASSQETFGLAGKNTGELFF.

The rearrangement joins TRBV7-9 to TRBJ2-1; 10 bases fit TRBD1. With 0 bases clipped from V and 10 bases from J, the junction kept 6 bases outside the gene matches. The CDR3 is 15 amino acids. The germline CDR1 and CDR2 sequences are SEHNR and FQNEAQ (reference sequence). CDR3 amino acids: CASSLARQGASEQFF. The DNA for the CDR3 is TGTGCCAGCAGCTTAGCCCGACAGGGGGCGAGCGAGCAGTTCTTC.